A selection of T cell receptor beta chains follows, all from one sample in a study of early T cells in non-severe SARS-CoV-2 infection. TCRdb used MiXCR to reprocess the 5' RACE reads, holding one entry per CDR3 protein. The table has about 33,000 distinct CDR3 sequences, more than 4.5% seen once. Sequenced: whole blood. Receptors originate from an adult who was a healthcare worker with PCR-confirmed SARS-CoV-2 infection or an uninfected control (not recorded which). Each CDR3 is given with its conserved first and last residue. The D gene is left open where the match is weak. A row's size may be missing; if present it is once, few, many or a size class.

clone size,J gene,CDR3 length,V gene,D gene,CDR3 protein,CDR3 DNA
many,TRBJ2-3,14,TRBV12-3/TRBV12-4,TRBD1,CASSFAQGEDTQYF,TGTGCCAGCAGTTTTGCGCAGGGGGAAGATACGCAGTATTTT
many,TRBJ2-6,16,TRBV28,-,CASSKRSPTGANVLTF,TGTGCCAGCAGCAAAAGGTCCCCGACGGGGGCCAACGTCCTGACTTTC
few,TRBJ2-7,15,TRBV15,TRBD2,CATSRDTSGTHEQYF,TGTGCCACCAGCAGAGATACTAGCGGGACCCACGAGCAGTACTTC
many,TRBJ2-3,20,TRBV5-1,TRBD2,CASSLAETGTSGRGTDTQYF,TGCGCCAGCAGCTTGGCAGAGACGGGGACTAGCGGGAGAGGCACAGATACGCAGTATTTT
few,TRBJ2-3,19,TRBV13,-,CASSLERRETTENTDTQYF,TGTGCCAGCAGCTTAGAGCGCAGAGAGACGACTGAAAACACAGATACGCAGTATTTT
many,TRBJ1-5,15,TRBV12-3/TRBV12-4,TRBD1,CASSHTDRGHQPQHF,TGTGCCAGCAGCCATACGGACAGGGGGCATCAGCCCCAGCATTTT
many,TRBJ1-6,15,TRBV6-6,-,CASSKKYSYNSPLHF,TGTGCCAGCAGCAAGAAGTACTCCTATAATTCACCCCTCCACTTT
many,TRBJ1-1,14,TRBV5-1,TRBD1,CASSSRQGNTEAFF,TGCGCCAGCAGCTCCAGACAGGGGAACACTGAAGCTTTCTTT
many,TRBJ1-5,12,TRBV29-1,TRBD1,CSVSTGGQPQHF,TGCAGCGTCTCAACAGGGGGGCAGCCCCAGCATTTT
-,TRBJ2-2,14,TRBV19,TRBD1,CATTRQGITGELFF,TGTGCCACGACAAGACAGGGCATTACCGGGGAGCTGTTTTTT
few,TRBJ1-6,19,TRBV19,TRBD1,CASTSGQGAPSSYNSPLHF,TGTGCCAGTACCAGCGGACAGGGGGCACCGAGCTCCTATAATTCACCCCTCCACTTT
many,TRBJ2-3,16,TRBV7-2,-,CASSFRRAAQTDTQYF,TGTGCCAGCAGCTTCCGAAGGGCGGCACAAACAGATACGCAGTATTTT
many,TRBJ2-1,17,TRBV20-1,TRBD2,CSALLWTSGNVNNEQFF,TGCAGTGCTCTTCTATGGACTAGCGGGAATGTCAACAATGAGCAGTTCTTC
many,TRBJ2-7,14,TRBV20-1,-,CSAQRDSSSYEQYF,TGCAGTGCTCAGAGGGACTCCAGCTCCTACGAGCAGTACTTC
many,TRBJ2-1,14,TRBV11-3,TRBD2,CASSPAAGHNEQFF,TGTGCCAGCAGCCCCGCAGCGGGGCACAATGAGCAGTTCTTC
many,TRBJ2-6,17,TRBV24-1,-,CATTPLGAESGANVLTF,TGTGCCACCACCCCATTAGGGGCCGAGTCTGGGGCCAACGTCCTGACTTTC
-,TRBJ2-5,16,TRBV7-2,TRBD2,CASSFRGLADQETQYF,TGTGCCAGCAGCTTCCGGGGACTAGCGGATCAAGAGACCCAGTACTTC
few,TRBJ2-1,17,TRBV20-1,TRBD2,CSAPGTSGSRSLDEQFF,TGCAGTGCCCCCGGGACTAGCGGGAGTCGATCTTTGGATGAGCAGTTCTTC
many,TRBJ2-7,13,TRBV7-6,-,CASSSLDGSEQYF,TGTGCCAGCAGCTCTCTTGACGGGAGCGAGCAGTACTTC
-,TRBJ1-2,17,TRBV5-1,-,CASSLGTSLDRGYGYTF,TGCGCCAGCAGCCTAGGGACAAGCCTCGATCGGGGCTATGGCTACACCTTC
many,TRBJ1-2,13,TRBV6-1,-,CATGSSGNYGYTF,TGTGCCACCGGGTCCAGCGGAAACTATGGCTACACCTTC
many,TRBJ2-7,15,TRBV12-3/TRBV12-4,-,CASSPTRTHSYEQYF,TGTGCCAGCAGCCCAACCAGGACTCACTCCTACGAGCAGTACTTC
many,TRBJ1-2,18,TRBV7-8,-,CASSPRGENPLTPYGYTF,TGTGCCAGCAGCCCCCGCGGAGAGAACCCCCTGACACCTTATGGCTACACCTTC
few,TRBJ2-7,15,TRBV2,-,CASIDGRQDSYEQYF,TGTGCCAGCATCGACGGGCGACAGGATTCCTACGAGCAGTACTTC
-,TRBJ1-2,14,TRBV6-1,-,CASGTALYDYGYTF,TGTGCCAGCGGTACAGCGCTTTATGACTATGGCTACACCTTC
many,TRBJ1-1,15,TRBV28,-,CASSFLQGGGTEAFF,TGTGCCAGCAGTTTTCTCCAGGGCGGAGGGACTGAAGCTTTCTTT
many,TRBJ1-2,12,TRBV20-1,-,CSARPGGDGYTF,TGCAGTGCTAGACCGGGGGGGGATGGCTACACCTTC
many,TRBJ1-6,17,TRBV5-5,-,CASSPAGPSSYNSPLHF,TGTGCCAGCAGCCCTGCGGGGCCAAGCTCCTATAATTCACCCCTCCACTTT
once,TRBJ1-1,14,TRBV27,-,CASRWRGGVTEAFF,TGTGCCAGCAGGTGGAGAGGGGGAGTCACTGAAGCTTTCTTT
many,TRBJ2-3,15,TRBV11-2,TRBD1,CASSLGGQRTDTQYF,TGTGCCAGCAGCTTAGGGGGACAGCGCACAGATACGCAGTATTTT
many,TRBJ2-1,14,TRBV24-1,-,CATSERTPGNEQFF,TGTGCCACCAGTGAAAGGACTCCTGGGAATGAGCAGTTCTTC
many,TRBJ2-3,16,TRBV28,-,CASSLTGTQNTDTQYF,TGTGCCAGCAGTTTAACGGGGACGCAAAACACAGATACGCAGTATTTT
-,TRBJ2-3,15,TRBV7-3,TRBD2,CASSPTSGATDTQYF,TGTGCCAGCAGCCCTACTAGCGGAGCCACAGATACGCAGTATTTT
many,TRBJ2-3,16,TRBV5-1,TRBD1,CASSSLAGQGSNTQYF,TGCGCCAGCAGCTCCCTCGCGGGACAGGGGTCCAATACGCAGTATTTT
-,TRBJ2-3,11,TRBV28,-,CATRDRGTQYF,TGTGCCACCCGGGACCGGGGCACGCAGTATTTT
few,TRBJ2-3,15,TRBV24-1,-,CATSDPGRGVDTQYF,TGTGCCACCAGTGATCCGGGCAGGGGTGTGGATACGCAGTATTTT
-,TRBJ2-3,15,TRBV2,TRBD1,CASSDDRGAPDTQYF,TGTGCCAGCAGTGATGACAGGGGGGCACCAGATACGCAGTATTTT
few,TRBJ1-5,15,TRBV28,-,CASTPGQARNQPQHF,TGTGCCAGCACCCCCGGGCAGGCGCGGAATCAGCCCCAGCATTTT
many,TRBJ2-6,16,TRBV3-1,-,CASSQASISGANVLTF,TGTGCCAGCAGCCAAGCGTCTATCTCTGGGGCCAACGTCCTGACTTTC
many,TRBJ1-5,16,TRBV27,-,CASSPTLGTQNQPQHF,TGTGCCAGCAGTCCTACGCTAGGGACTCAAAATCAGCCCCAGCATTTT